Following are 32 T cell receptor beta chains from one sample sequenced in a study of blood T cell repertoires in COVID-19. Assay used: immunoSEQ multiplex PCR; TCRdb lists only in-frame clones, some missing. The table records roughly 200,000 clones, 88% of them present only once. Sequenced input: peripheral blood. The receptors derive from a man aged 18 to 30 with active or convalescent COVID-19.

The chain recombines TRBV3-1 (or the pseudogene TRBV3-2) with TRBJ1-1; a weak D match, TRBD1 (5 bases). The CDR3 runs to 13 residues. Trimming shortened V by 4 bases and J by 4 bases, and 10 bases separated the two germline ends. CDR1 is LGHDT, CDR2 YNNKEL, per germline (reference sequence). The CDR3 nucleotides read TGTGCCAGCAGCCCAGGGTTATTCACTGAAGCTTTCTTT. Translated: CASSPGLFTEAFF.

This clone was counted once. The CDR3 is CASSLAAESGTEAFF. For the CDR3, the DNA is TGTGCCAGCAGCTTGGCCGCGGAGAGTGGCACTGAAGCTTTCTTT. The rearrangement uses TRBV5-4 and TRBJ1-1; no reliable D call. V was pared by 0 bases and J by 4 bases, with 13 bases between. Germline lookup yields CDR1 SGHNT and CDR2 YYREEE (reference sequence). CDR3 length: 15 amino acids.

This chain uses TRBV18 with TRBJ2-4; 10 bases agree with TRBD1. With 4 bases clipped from V and 0 bases from J, the junction kept 9 bases outside the gene matches. CDR1 and CDR2 from the germline V gene are KGHSH and LQKENI. The CDR3 has 18 residues. The CDR3 sequence is CASSQKSGTGVAKNIQYF. CDR3 DNA sequence: TGTGCCAGCTCACAGAAGTCCGGGACAGGGGTAGCCAAAAACATTCAGTACTTC.

The rearrangement links TRBV10-3 to TRBJ1-1; 9 positions match TRBD1. This CDR3 contains 15 residues. V trimming: 3 bases; J trimming: 3 bases; junction bases outside the gene matches: 5. Per germline, CDR1 ENHRY and CDR2 SYGVKD. The CDR3 DNA follows: TGTGCCATCAGTGAAACGAGGGACAGGGACACTGAAGCTTTCTTT. Translating it yields CAISETRDRDTEAFF.

V usage is TRBV18 and J usage is TRBJ1-4; D not certain. Trimming removed 2 bases from V and 5 bases from J, with 12 bases in between. Germline values: CDR1 KGHSH, CDR2 LQKENI. The CDR3 covers 15 residues. CDR3 DNA: TGTGCCAGCTCACCATTCGGAGGGCCAAATGAAAAACTGTTTTTT. Its translation is CASSPFGGPNEKLFF.

The V and J genes are TRBV3-1 (or the pseudogene TRBV3-2) and TRBJ2-3, with 10 bases aligning to TRBD2. This CDR3 is 17 amino acids long. Germline-derived CDR1 and CDR2 are LGHDT and YNNKEL (reference sequence). V lost 0 bases to trimming and J lost 2 bases; unmatched junction nucleotides: 5. The CDR3 spells CASSQDLLAGATDTQYF. For the CDR3, the DNA is TGTGCCAGCAGCCAAGATCTCCTAGCGGGGGCCACAGATACGCAGTATTTT.

The chain is built from TRBV11-2 and TRBJ2-3, with D perhaps TRBD2 (6 bases). This CDR3 has 17 residues. In germline, CDR1 is SGHAT, CDR2 FQNNGV. Trimming cost V 5 bases and J 1 base, with 19 bases left between them. CDR3 in DNA: TGTGCCAGCAGCCCGAACCGCCTAGCGATGGGCACAGATACGCAGTATTTT. Residues: CASSPNRLAMGTDTQYF. Based on the CDR3 plus reference TRBV11-2 and TRBJ2-3, the full variable domain is EAGVAQSPRYKIIEKRQSVAFWCNPISGHATLYWYQQILGQGPKLLIQFQNNGVVDDSQLPKDRFSAERLKGVDSTLKIQPAKLEDSAVYLCASSPNRLAMGTDTQYFGPGTRLTVL.

The J gene is TRBJ1-3, the V gene TRBV19; D perhaps matches TRBD1 (6 bases). Deletions cut 6 bases from V and 2 bases from J, with 11 bases between. The CDR3 sequence is 14 residues long. CDR1 LNHDA and CDR2 SQIVND come from the germline V gene (reference sequence). The CDR3 loop is CASRATGTGNTIYF. CDR3 bases: TGTGCCAGTAGGGCCACAGGGACTGGAAACACCATATATTTT.

V is TRBV7-2 and J is TRBJ2-1, with D tentatively TRBD1 (6 bases). CDR1 and CDR2 (germline): SGHTA, FQGNSA. The V end was cut by 4 bases, the J end by 0 bases, with 19 bases between. This CDR3 is 18 amino acids long. The chain's CDR3 is CASSYLLRGTFSYNEQFF. The CDR3 coding sequence is TGTGCCAGCAGCTACCTCTTGAGGGGGACCTTCTCCTACAATGAGCAGTTCTTC. The full variable domain, rest sourced from reference TRBV7-2 and TRBJ2-1, is GAGVSQSPSNKVTEKGKDVELRCDPISGHTALYWYRQSLGQGLEFLIYFQGNSAPDKSGLPSDRFSAERTGGSVSTLTIQRTQQEDSAVYLCASSYLLRGTFSYNEQFFGPGTRLTVL.

The rearrangement uses TRBV7-9 and TRBJ2-1; 10 positions agree with TRBD1. Per germline, CDR1 SEHNR and CDR2 FQNEAQ (reference sequence). Losses at the gene ends were 3 bases for V and 10 bases for J; bases not matched to a gene: 9. There are 15 residues in the CDR3. CDR3 in amino acids: CASSFSGQGVEEQFF. CDR3 coding DNA: TGTGCCAGCAGCTTCTCCGGACAGGGGGTCGAAGAGCAGTTCTTC.

V usage is TRBV5-1 and J usage is TRBJ2-1, with a weak D call TRBD1 (6 bases). This CDR3 is built from 17 residues. Trimming took 1 base from V and 3 from J, leaving 17 bases between them. The germline V gene has CDR1 SGHRS and CDR2 YFSETQ. The CDR3 here is CASSLSLAGADYNEQFF. Written as DNA, the CDR3 is TGCGCCAGCAGCTTGTCATTGGCAGGGGCGGACTACAATGAGCAGTTCTTC.

The V call is TRBV3-1 (or the pseudogene TRBV3-2), the J call TRBJ2-1, with 10 bases identical to TRBD2. The CDR3 covers 15 residues. The trim removed 4 bases at V and 7 bases at J, leaving 7 bases unmatched. Germline V gene lookup returns CDR1 LGHDT and CDR2 YNNKEL (reference sequence). The CDR3 is CASSPSGGAENEQFF. Written as DNA, the CDR3 is TGTGCCAGCAGCCCAAGCGGGGGGGCCGAGAATGAGCAGTTCTTC.

V gene TRBV19 combines with J gene TRBJ1-2; possibly TRBD1 for D (5 bases). The length of the CDR3 is 16 residues. V dropped 6 bases and J dropped 3 bases, with 20 bases sitting between them. Germline loops: CDR1 LNHDA, CDR2 SQIVND (reference sequence). CDR3 residues: CASRPTGGIGDYGYTF. For the CDR3, the DNA is TGTGCCAGTAGGCCCACAGGTGGAATTGGAGACTATGGCTACACCTTC.

The chain combines TRBV29-1 with TRBJ2-1; weak D call: TRBD2 (5 bases). The V end lost 6 bases, the J end lost 7 bases, and 16 bases lay between the germline ends. In germline, CDR1 is SQVTM, CDR2 ANQGSEA. CDR3 length: 13 residues. This CDR3 is CSVDGRGWNEQFF. The CDR3 bases are TGCAGCGTAGACGGAAGAGGGTGGAATGAGCAGTTCTTC.

The chain has TRBV9 and TRBJ2-2; 9 bases are shared with TRBD2. This CDR3 region has 16 residues. J was trimmed by 1 base and V by 3 bases; bases with no gene match: 4. Looked up from germline, CDR1 is SGDLS and CDR2 is YYNGEE. As DNA, the CDR3 is TGTGCCAGCAGCGGGAGCGGGAGGCGGAACACCGGGGAGCTGTTTTTT. This sequence encodes CASSGSGRRNTGELFF.

The chain joins TRBV6-2 or TRBV6-3 to TRBJ1-1; 8 bases are shared with TRBD1. CDR3 length equals 17 residues. V was clipped by 4 bases and J by 0 bases; unmatched bases: 10. Germline V gives CDR1 MNHEY, CDR2 SVGEGT. CDR3: CASSLTSGGALNTEAFF. The CDR3 DNA reads as TGTGCCAGCAGTTTGACATCAGGGGGCGCCTTGAACACTGAAGCTTTCTTT.

V usage is TRBV29-1 and J usage is TRBJ2-1; 8 nucleotides match TRBD1. V lost 7 bases and J lost 8; bases outside the gene matches: 13. The CDR3 extends over 14 amino acids. CDR1 is SQVTM and CDR2 is ANQGSEA in the germline V gene. CDR3 DNA sequence: TGCAGCGGAGGAGGACAGGGAAGTGTGGATGAGCAGTTCTTC. Its protein product is CSGGGQGSVDEQFF.

V is TRBV6-1 and J is TRBJ2-1; D unclear. CDR1 is MNHNS, CDR2 SASEGT, per germline. The germline V and J ends were trimmed by 2 bases and 7 bases, with 6 bases remaining between them. CDR3 length: 12 amino acids. DNA for the CDR3: TGTGCCAGCAGTGAACGAGGAAATGAGCAGTTCTTC. It codes for CASSERGNEQFF.

The CDR3 protein is CASSPFGNSYEQYF. Written as DNA, the CDR3 is TGTGCCAGCAGTCCGTTCGGGAACTCCTACGAGCAGTACTTC. The rearrangement links TRBV7-9 to TRBJ2-7; tentative D call: TRBD2 (5 bases). This CDR3 comprises 14 residues. Trimming cost V 6 bases and J 0 bases, with 12 bases left between them. Germline V lookup: CDR1 SEHNR, CDR2 FQNEAQ (reference sequence). The full variable domain, in which reference TRBV7-9 and TRBJ2-7 provide the parts outside the CDR3, is DTGVSQNPRHKITKRGQNVTFRCDPISEHNRLYWYRQTLGQGPEFLTYFQNEAQLEKSRLLSDRFSAERPKGSFSTLEIQRTEQGDSAMYLCASSPFGNSYEQYFGPGTRLTVT.

The rearrangement joins TRBV4-1 to TRBJ2-2; D uncertain. In germline, CDR1 is MGHRA, CDR2 YSYEKL. CDR3 length equals 12 residues. The V end lost 5 bases, the J end lost 4 bases, and 5 bases lay between the germline ends. CDR3 residues: CASSGLTGELFF. CDR3 DNA sequence: TGCGCCAGCAGCGGGCTCACCGGGGAGCTGTTTTTT.

CDR3 DNA sequence: TGTGCCAGCAGCTTAGGACAGGCAGGCGAGCAGTACTTC. Translation gives CASSLGQAGEQYF. The chain carries TRBV7-9 and TRBJ2-7; D might be TRBD1 (6 bases). Germline CDR1 SEHNR, CDR2 FQNEAQ (reference sequence). The CDR3 extends over 13 amino acids. V lost 1 base and J 6 bases, leaving 10 bases between the germline ends.

The rearrangement links TRBV27 to TRBJ2-1; 7 bases align to TRBD2. Looked up from germline, CDR1 is MNHEY and CDR2 is SMNVEV (reference sequence). V lost 3 bases and J lost 8; bases outside the gene matches: 10. This CDR3 region has 15 residues. CDR3 region: CASSFEGGPRDEQFF. DNA of the CDR3: TGTGCCAGCAGTTTCGAGGGAGGGCCTCGGGATGAGCAGTTCTTC.

This clone was recorded only once. This chain connects TRBV3-1 (or the pseudogene TRBV3-2) to TRBJ2-1; TRBD2 matches 11 bases. The CDR3 has 16 amino acids. Germline V lookup: CDR1 LGHDT, CDR2 YNNKEL (reference sequence). Trimming took 6 bases from V and 5 from J; bases not matched to a gene: 9. The CDR3 coding sequence is TGTGCCAGCAGACCCAGACCTAGCGGGGGGAACAATGAGCAGTTCTTC. Protein product: CASRPRPSGGNNEQFF.

This clone was counted a few times. V gene TRBV6-2 or TRBV6-3 combines with J gene TRBJ2-2; D is possibly TRBD2 (5 bases). V shed 6 bases and J shed 6 bases, with 8 bases lying between them. The CDR3 is 12 residues long. From germline, CDR1 is MNHEY and CDR2 SVGEGT. The CDR3 DNA reads as TGTGCCAGCAGCCGAGCGGCCGGGGAGCTGTTTTTT. Translated: CASSRAAGELFF.

This chain connects TRBV5-1 to TRBJ2-1; 13 nucleotides line up with TRBD2. J gave up 9 bases and V 4 bases, and 7 bases lay outside the gene matches. The CDR3 spans 15 residues. Germline lookup yields CDR1 SGHRS and CDR2 YFSETQ. In nucleotides, the CDR3 is TGCGCCAGCAGCCACGGACTAGCGGGAGTGGGTGAGCAGTTCTTC. It yields the protein CASSHGLAGVGEQFF.

The genes are TRBV2 and TRBJ2-7, with a weak D call TRBD1 (6 bases). Trimming pared 3 bases from V and 2 bases from J, leaving 11 bases between. The CDR3 loop spans 14 amino acids. Germline V gene sequence: CDR1 SNHLY, CDR2 FYNNEI. CDR3 protein: CASSEQGTTYEQYF. The CDR3 DNA is TGTGCCAGCAGTGAGCAGGGGACGACCTACGAGCAGTACTTC. The full variable domain, rest sourced from reference TRBV2 and TRBJ2-7, is EPEVTQTPSHQVTQMGQEVILRCVPISNHLYFYWYRQILGQKVEFLVSFYNNEISEKSEIFDDQFSVERPDGSNFTLKIRSTKLEDSAMYFCASSEQGTTYEQYFGPGTRLTVT.

The genes are TRBV6-5 and TRBJ1-1, with D perhaps TRBD1 (5 bases). Trimming cost V 2 bases and J 1 base, with 11 bases left between them. CDR1 and CDR2 (germline): MNHEY, SVGAGI. The CDR3 has 15 amino acids. CDR3 nucleotide sequence: TGTGCCAGCAGTTACAGGGTCAGGGCGAACACTGAAGCTTTCTTT. Amino acid sequence: CASSYRVRANTEAFF.

The chain couples TRBV14 to TRBJ2-7, with TRBD2 matching over 7 bases. The CDR3 consists of 15 residues. V dropped 1 base and J dropped 3; count of bases not matched to a gene: 6. Germline V gene sequence: CDR1 SGHDN, CDR2 FVKESK. The CDR3 nucleotides read TGTGCCAGCAGCCAAGTCGCGGGAGTGAGCTACGAGCAGTACTTC. Its protein is CASSQVAGVSYEQYF. The full variable domain, completed using reference TRBV14 and TRBJ2-7, is EAGVTQFPSHSVIEKGQTVTLRCDPISGHDNLYWYRRVMGKEIKFLLHFVKESKQDESGMPNNRFLAERTGGTYSTLKVQPAELEDSGVYFCASSQVAGVSYEQYFGPGTRLTVT.

The chain joins TRBV18 to TRBJ1-1; D gene uncertain. The CDR3 totals 15 residues. Trimming cost V 6 bases and J 6 bases, with 20 bases left between them. CDR1 is KGHSH, CDR2 LQKENI, per germline. The DNA of the CDR3 is TGTGCCAGCTCTCAATCACGGGAACCCGGGCCTGAAGCTTTCTTT. Its protein is CASSQSREPGPEAFF. Full variable domain (outside the CDR3, taken from reference TRBV18 and TRBJ1-1): NAGVMQNPRHLVRRRGQEARLRCSPMKGHSHVYWYRQLPEEGLKFMVYLQKENIIDESGMPKERFSAEFPKEGPSILRIQQVVRGDSAAYFCASSQSREPGPEAFFGQGTRLTVV.

This rearrangement joins TRBV7-3 to TRBJ2-1; 10 bases agree with TRBD1. Germline values: CDR1 SGHTA, CDR2 FQGTGA. This CDR3 comprises 17 residues. The ends lost 1 base at V and 6 bases at J; junction bases unmatched: 9. CDR3 sequence (DNA): TGTGCCAGCAGCTTAAACGGGGGACAGGGGCCTTTCAATGAGCAGTTCTTC. Protein product: CASSLNGGQGPFNEQFF.

V gene TRBV30 combines with J gene TRBJ1-1; D gene unclear. The CDR3 length is 14 residues. The V gene's germline CDR1 is GTSNPN and CDR2 SVGIG (reference sequence). V lost 5 bases and J lost 1, with 14 bases in between. The DNA of the CDR3 is TGTGCCTGGGATCTCGGCAGGAAGAACACTGAAGCTTTCTTT. It yields the protein CAWDLGRKNTEAFF.

The chain joins TRBV5-4 to TRBJ2-6; possibly TRBD2 for D (5 bases). The germline V gene encodes CDR1 SGHNT and CDR2 YYREEE (reference sequence). Trimming cost V 0 bases and J 0 bases, with 13 bases left between them. This CDR3 has 18 amino acids. CDR3 sequence: CASSLGAGRASGANVLTF. The DNA for the CDR3 is TGTGCCAGCAGCTTGGGGGCCGGGCGGGCCTCTGGGGCCAACGTCCTGACTTTC.